The sequence of this TCR beta chain was determined in a study of post-analysis software for immune sequencing data. Study-level information: Courses of disease covered relapsing-remitting, secondary progressive and progressive-relapsing multiple sclerosis. Notes on the study in general: Normalized Chao1 diversity was significantly lower in multiple sclerosis patients than in controls. Same-batch preparations were strongly co-clustered by F measure. Relative to controls, patients had 4 or 5 TRBV segments at higher frequency, with TRBV5-6, TRBV5-1 and TRBV20-1 among these.

TCR beta cDNA libraries included unique molecular identifiers. A population of about 1 to 11 million T cells gave rise to about half a million cDNA molecules. TCRdb ran MiXCR on the PCR reads and lists one entry per CDR3 protein. The sample gives about 820,000 distinct CDR3 sequences, approximately 53% of which show up once; approximately 4.5% is in the top ten. In the case of this clonotype: The antigen remains undetermined.

Germline V lookup: CDR1 LGHNA, CDR2 YNFKEQ. The germline V and J ends were trimmed by 0 bases and 13 bases, with 13 bases remaining between them. This CDR3 is 14 amino acids long. Material: blood. This clonotype originated in a girl under 18 with multiple sclerosis. The chain carries TRBV4-2 and TRBJ2-6; D is unclear. The CDR3 DNA is TGTGCCAGCAGCCAAGATAACGGAGCAGTTGTCCTGACTTTC. It codes for CASSQDNGAVVLTF.